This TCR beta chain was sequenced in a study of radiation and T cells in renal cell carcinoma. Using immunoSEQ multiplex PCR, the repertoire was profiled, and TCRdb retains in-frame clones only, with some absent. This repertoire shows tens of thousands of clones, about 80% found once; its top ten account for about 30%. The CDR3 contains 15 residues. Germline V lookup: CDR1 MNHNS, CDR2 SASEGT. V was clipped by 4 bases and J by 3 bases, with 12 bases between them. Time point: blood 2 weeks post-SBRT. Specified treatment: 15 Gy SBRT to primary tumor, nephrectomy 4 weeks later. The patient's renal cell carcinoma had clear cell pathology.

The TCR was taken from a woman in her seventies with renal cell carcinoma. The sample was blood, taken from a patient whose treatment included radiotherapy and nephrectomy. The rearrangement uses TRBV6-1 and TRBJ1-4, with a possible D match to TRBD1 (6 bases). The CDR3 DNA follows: TGTGCCAGCAGTGCCCCCAGGGGTTCTAATGAAAAACTGTTTTTT. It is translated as CASSAPRGSNEKLFF.